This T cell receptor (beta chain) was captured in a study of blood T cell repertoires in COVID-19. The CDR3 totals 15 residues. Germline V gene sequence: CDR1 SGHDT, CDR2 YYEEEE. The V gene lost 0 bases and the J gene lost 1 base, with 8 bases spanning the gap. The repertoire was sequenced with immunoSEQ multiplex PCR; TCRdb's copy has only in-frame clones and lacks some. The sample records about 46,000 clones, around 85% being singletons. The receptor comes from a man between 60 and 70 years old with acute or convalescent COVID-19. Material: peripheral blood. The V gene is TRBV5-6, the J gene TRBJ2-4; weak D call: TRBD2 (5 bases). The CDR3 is CASSLVGEAKNIQYF. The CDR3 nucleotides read TGTGCCAGCAGCTTGGTGGGAGAGGCCAAAAACATTCAGTACTTC.